This record concerns one T cell receptor beta chain sequence. As originally analysed: Estimation of nucleated cell counts was performed using reference gene primer amplification. Assay: immunoSEQ multiplex PCR; the TCRdb copy retains only in-frame clones and omits some. The DNA was the basis for D and trimming; V, J and clone size are from that table. The repertoire holds approximately 250,000 clones, with approximately 89% as singletons. The germline V gene encodes CDR1 SGHTA and CDR2 FQGTGA. V was clipped by 4 bases and J by 9 bases; unmatched bases: 5. The length of the CDR3 is 14 residues. This entry is derived from a study of blood T cell repertoires in COVID-19. Whole-study context: Sites across the United States, Italy and Spain contributed samples from acute and convalescent COVID-19. Nucleic acid was either cDNA or gDNA, and it came from T cells, B-cell-depleted T cells, or PBMCs.

Sequences were obtained from PBMCs or T cells enriched from blood (not recorded which). The chain couples TRBV7-3 to TRBJ2-1, with 11 bases matching TRBD2. This clonotype was obtained from a middle-aged man who had been exposed to COVID-19. The CDR3 DNA is TGTGCCAGCAGCTCCGGGACTAGCGGATCTGAGCAGTTCTTC. This codes for CASSSGTSGSEQFF.